Below, 8 T cell receptor beta chains from the same sample are listed, as sequenced in a study of blood T cell repertoires in COVID-19. Profiling relied on immunoSEQ multiplex PCR, and the TCRdb table lists in-frame clones only, not all of them. Counted here are about 220,000 clones, around 85% occurring once; the ten biggest clones make up about 2.5%. The source material was peripheral blood. Receptors were obtained from a woman in her 70s with COVID-19, enrolled during active disease.

This chain joins TRBV25-1 and TRBJ2-1; TRBD2 matches at 10 bases. This CDR3 spans 16 amino acids. CDR1 MGHDK and CDR2 SYGVNS come from the germline V gene. The J segment lost 8 bases and the V segment lost 1 base, leaving 8 bases of the junction unmatched. The CDR3: CASSESAGGSSHEQFF. As DNA, the CDR3 is TGTGCCAGCAGTGAATCAGCGGGAGGGTCCTCCCATGAGCAGTTCTTC. The whole variable domain, filled in from reference TRBV25-1 and TRBJ2-1, reads EADIYQTPRYLVIGTGKKITLECSQTMGHDKMYWYQQDPGMELHLIHYSYGVNSTEKGDLSSESTVSRIRTEHFPLTLESARPSHTSQYLCASSESAGGSSHEQFFGPGTRLTVL.

The chain combines TRBV15 with TRBJ1-2; D perhaps matches TRBD1 (6 bases). The V and J ends lost 0 bases and 7 bases respectively, with 15 bases between them. The CDR3 runs 15 residues. The V gene's germline CDR1 is LNHNV and CDR2 YYDKDF (reference sequence). Here the CDR3 DNA reads TGTGCCACCAGCAGAGACCCGGGACAAGTATTTGGCTACACCTTC. Its translation is CATSRDPGQVFGYTF.

V and J are TRBV2 and TRBJ1-2, with 7 bases aligning to TRBD1. The CDR3 is made up of 11 amino acids. Germline CDR1 SNHLY, CDR2 FYNNEI. V trimming: 8 bases; J trimming: 8 bases; junction bases outside the gene matches: 5. CDR3 sequence (DNA): TGTGCCAGCGACAGGGTGGGAGGCTACACCTTC. Encoded protein: CASDRVGGYTF.

The rearrangement uses TRBV9 and TRBJ2-2; 12 nucleotides align to TRBD2. The CDR3 length is 17 residues. V lost 4 bases to trimming and J lost 4 bases; unmatched junction nucleotides: 8. The V gene's germline CDR1 is SGDLS and CDR2 YYNGEE. CDR3 sequence: CASSPRTSGALTGELFF. For the CDR3, the DNA is TGTGCCAGCAGCCCCAGGACTAGCGGGGCGCTCACCGGGGAGCTGTTTTTT.

The chain joins TRBV3-1 (or the pseudogene TRBV3-2) to TRBJ2-7; 9 nucleotides line up with TRBD2. The CDR3 contains 18 residues. The germline CDR1 and CDR2 sequences are LGHDT and YNNKEL (reference sequence). V was clipped by 0 bases and J by 3 bases; unmatched bases: 12. The CDR3 loop reads CASSQDPPVVAGVYEQYF. CDR3 coding DNA: TGTGCCAGCAGCCAAGATCCCCCTGTGGTAGCGGGAGTCTACGAGCAGTACTTC.

The V gene is TRBV7-8, the J gene TRBJ2-7; no clear D. The CDR3 sequence is 12 residues long. CDR1 and CDR2 (germline): SGHVS, FQNEAQ. V lost 5 bases and J 4 bases, leaving 9 bases between the germline ends. Here the CDR3 reads CASSHNNYEQYF. In DNA, the CDR3 is TGTGCCAGCAGCCATAATAATTACGAGCAGTACTTC.

The chain employs TRBV27 and TRBJ2-5; 7 nucleotides align to TRBD1. Germline V gene sequence: CDR1 MNHEY, CDR2 SMNVEV (reference sequence). The CDR3 sequence is 17 residues long. The junction had 15 bases not matched to a gene; V was cut back by 6 bases and J by 2 bases. The CDR3 bases are TGTGCCAGCAGCCCGAACAGGGGTTGGCCCGATCAAGAGACCCAGTACTTC. It is translated as CASSPNRGWPDQETQYF.

The gene calls are TRBV6-5 and TRBJ2-5; 9 bases line up with TRBD1. The CDR3 is 15 residues long. The ends lost 2 bases at V and 5 bases at J; junction bases unmatched: 6. Looked up from germline, CDR1 is MNHEY and CDR2 is SVGAGI. In DNA form, the CDR3 reads TGTGCCAGCAGTTACGCGACAGGGGGACACGAGACCCAGTACTTC. Amino acids: CASSYATGGHETQYF.